The present entry profiles one T cell receptor beta chain with its context. What it binds is not known. Data came from immunoSEQ multiplex PCR; TCRdb stores just in-frame clones and leaves some out. The sample includes approximately 200,000 clones, 80% to 95% seen only once; the top ten take around 3.5%. The sample originates from a study of T cell responses to AZD1222 COVID-19 vaccine. Points from the study as a whole: Repertoires were obtained only post-peak T cell response.

The receptor's source is an adult who received the AZD1222 COVID-19 vaccine. This specimen was peripheral blood, taken 28 days after the second AZD1222 dose.

Here the CDR3 reads CASSGFDRVAGNTIYF. DNA of the CDR3: TGTGCCAGCAGCGGCTTTGACAGGGTAGCTGGAAACACCATATATTTT. The V call is TRBV9, the J call TRBJ1-3; TRBD1 matches at 7 bases. Germline-derived CDR1 and CDR2 are SGDLS and YYNGEE. The J segment lost 2 bases and the V segment lost 3 bases, leaving 8 bases of the junction unmatched. CDR3 length equals 16 residues.